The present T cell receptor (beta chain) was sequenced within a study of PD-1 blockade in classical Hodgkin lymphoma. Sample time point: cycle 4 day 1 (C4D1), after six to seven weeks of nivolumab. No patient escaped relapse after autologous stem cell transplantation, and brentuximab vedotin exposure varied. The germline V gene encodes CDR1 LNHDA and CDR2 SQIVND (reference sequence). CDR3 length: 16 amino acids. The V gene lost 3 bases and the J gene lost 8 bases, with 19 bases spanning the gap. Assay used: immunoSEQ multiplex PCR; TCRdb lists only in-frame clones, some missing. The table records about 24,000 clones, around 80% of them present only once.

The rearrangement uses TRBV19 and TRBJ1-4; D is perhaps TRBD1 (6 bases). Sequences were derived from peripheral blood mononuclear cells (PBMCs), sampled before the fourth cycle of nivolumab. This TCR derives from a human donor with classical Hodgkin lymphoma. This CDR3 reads CASSIERLRGPEKLFF. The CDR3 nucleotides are TGTGCCAGTAGTATTGAGCGACTGCGGGGGCCCGAAAAACTGTTTTTT. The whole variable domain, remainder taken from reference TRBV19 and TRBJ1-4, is DGGITQSPKYLFRKEGQNVTLSCEQNLNHDAMYWYRQDPGQGLRLIYYSQIVNDFQKGDIAEGYSVSREKKESFPLTVTSAQKNPTAFYLCASSIERLRGPEKLFFGSGTQLSVL.